This passage covers 8 T cell receptor beta chains from one sample sequenced in a study of blood T cells in healthy people across ages. The second PCR ran roughly 7 to 11 cycles with a sample-barcoded 5' primer and J-beta primers. Using its own MiXCR run on the 5' RACE reads, TCRdb lists one record per CDR3 protein. The repertoire holds almost 550,000 distinct CDR3 sequences, with around 24% as singletons. This sample was also put to use in a study of T cells of mothers and their children.

Sequenced input: blood. The receptors shown here come from a boy between 10 and 17 years old in good health.

The V call is TRBV27, the J call TRBJ2-5, with TRBD1 identical over 8 bases. The CDR3 is 16 residues long. J gave up 1 base and V 4 bases, and 8 bases lay outside the gene matches. Germline loops: CDR1 MNHEY, CDR2 SMNVEV (reference sequence). For the CDR3, the DNA is TGTGCCAGCAGTTACCGGGACAGGAATTCCCAAGAGACCCAGTACTTC. It codes for CASSYRDRNSQETQYF.

This sequence joins TRBV7-3 and TRBJ2-1; D could derive from TRBD1 or TRBD2 (6 bases each). CDR1 is SGHTA, CDR2 FQGTGA, per germline. Trimming shortened V by 3 bases and J by 8 bases, and 17 bases separated the two germline ends. This CDR3 is 15 amino acids long. Here the CDR3 DNA reads TGTGCCAGCAGCTTTGGGGGCGCGGGGTTGGATGAGCAGTTCTTC. As protein: CASSFGGAGLDEQFF.

The V call is TRBV10-3, the J call TRBJ2-7, with D tentatively TRBD1 or TRBD2 (5 bases each). With 2 bases removed from V and 4 bases from J, the gap between germline ends came to 15 bases. Germline lookup yields CDR1 ENHRY and CDR2 SYGVKD. This CDR3 has 15 residues. The CDR3 sequence: CAISEPGLTYYEQYF. For the CDR3, the DNA is TGTGCCATCAGTGAGCCGGGGCTTACCTATTACGAGCAGTACTTC.

The chain uses TRBV7-3 and TRBJ1-1, with unresolved D. The germline V and J ends were trimmed by 2 bases and 4 bases, with 14 bases remaining between them. Germline V CDR1 and CDR2: SGHTA, FQGTGA. The CDR3 runs 15 residues. The DNA of the CDR3 is TGTGCCAGCAGCTTAGGACCCCTTTCTGGCACTGAAGCTTTCTTT. This encodes CASSLGPLSGTEAFF.

The V call is TRBV20-1, the J call TRBJ2-1; the match to TRBD2 covers 8 bases. The V segment lost 0 bases and the J segment 6 bases; nucleotides outside the gene matches: 13. Germline V CDR1 and CDR2: DFQATT, SNEGSKA (reference sequence). The CDR3 length is 17 residues. The CDR3 loop is CSAREYRRGDPANEQFF. In DNA, the CDR3 is TGCAGTGCTAGAGAGTATCGGCGGGGGGACCCGGCCAATGAGCAGTTCTTC.

The chain uses TRBV4-1 and TRBJ2-7; 7 nucleotides line up with TRBD1. Germline values: CDR1 MGHRA, CDR2 YSYEKL. This CDR3 is 17 amino acids long. Unmatched junction bases numbered 11, after V lost 0 bases and J lost 3 bases. The CDR3, as DNA: TGCGCCAGCAGCCAAGATCACGGACAGGCGAGATTCTACGAGCAGTACTTC. The encoded protein is CASSQDHGQARFYEQYF.

This chain uses TRBV2 with TRBJ2-2; D gene ambiguous. V lost 4 bases to trimming and J lost 5 bases, with 8 bases between them. The CDR3 runs 13 residues. Per germline, CDR1 SNHLY and CDR2 FYNNEI. For the CDR3, the DNA is TGTGCCAGCAGTGTTATGACGACCGGGGAGCTGTTTTTT. Translation: CASSVMTTGELFF. Full variable domain (remainder filled in from reference TRBV2 and TRBJ2-2): EPEVTQTPSHQVTQMGQEVILRCVPISNHLYFYWYRQILGQKVEFLVSFYNNEISEKSEIFDDQFSVERPDGSNFTLKIRSTKLEDSAMYFCASSVMTTGELFFGEGSRLTVL.

This clonotype was detected only a few times. This chain uses TRBV7-8 with TRBJ1-1, with a tentative D call TRBD1 (5 bases). V was clipped by 4 bases and J by 0 bases, with 15 bases between them. This CDR3 is built from 16 residues. Germline V gives CDR1 SGHVS, CDR2 FQNEAQ. The CDR3 region has the DNA TGTGCCAGCAGCTCCCCCAGGGTACCCTTGAACACTGAAGCTTTCTTT. Its protein product is CASSSPRVPLNTEAFF.